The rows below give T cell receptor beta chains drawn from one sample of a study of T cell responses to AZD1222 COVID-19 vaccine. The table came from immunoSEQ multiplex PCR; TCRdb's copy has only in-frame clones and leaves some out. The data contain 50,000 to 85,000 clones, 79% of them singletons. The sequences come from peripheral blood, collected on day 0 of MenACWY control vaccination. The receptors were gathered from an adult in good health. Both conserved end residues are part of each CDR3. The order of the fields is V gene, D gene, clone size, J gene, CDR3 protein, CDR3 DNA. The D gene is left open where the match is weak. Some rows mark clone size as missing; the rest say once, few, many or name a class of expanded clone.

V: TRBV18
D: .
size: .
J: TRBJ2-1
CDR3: CASSPGVSNEQFF
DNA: TGTGCCAGCTCACCGGGGGTTAGCAATGAGCAGTTCTTC

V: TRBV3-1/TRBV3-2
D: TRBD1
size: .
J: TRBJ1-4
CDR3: CASSPHRGTKEEKLFF
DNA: TGTGCCAGCAGCCCACACAGGGGGACAAAGGAGGAAAAACTGTTTTTT

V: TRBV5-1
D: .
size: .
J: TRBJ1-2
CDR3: CASSLDGTSNYGYTF
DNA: TGCGCCAGCAGCTTGGACGGAACCTCTAACTATGGCTACACCTTC

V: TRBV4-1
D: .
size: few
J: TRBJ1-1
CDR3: CASSPGTDNTEAFF
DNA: TGCGCCAGCAGCCCTGGGACCGACAACACTGAAGCTTTCTTT

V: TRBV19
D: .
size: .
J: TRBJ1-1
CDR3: CASSIEVGTEAFF
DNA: TGTGCCAGTAGTATAGAGGTGGGCACTGAAGCTTTCTTT

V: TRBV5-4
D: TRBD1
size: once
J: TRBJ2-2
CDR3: CASSVRGTGELFF
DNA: TGTGCCAGCAGCGTCAGGGGGACCGGGGAGCTGTTTTTT

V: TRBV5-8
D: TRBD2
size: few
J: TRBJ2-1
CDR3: CASSLLGLAGRSSYNEQFF
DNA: TGTGCCAGCAGCTTGCTGGGACTAGCGGGAAGGAGCTCCTACAATGAGCAGTTCTTC

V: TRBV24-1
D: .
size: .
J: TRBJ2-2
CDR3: CATSVTDTGELFF
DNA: TGTGCCACCAGTGTAACGGACACCGGGGAGCTGTTTTTT

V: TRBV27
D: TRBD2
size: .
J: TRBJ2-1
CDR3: CASSLSASGRIEQFF
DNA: TGTGCCAGCAGTTTATCGGCTAGCGGGAGGATTGAGCAGTTCTTC

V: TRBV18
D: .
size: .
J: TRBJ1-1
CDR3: CASSSQTQNTEAFF
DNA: TGTGCCAGCTCATCGCAGACCCAGAACACTGAAGCTTTCTTT

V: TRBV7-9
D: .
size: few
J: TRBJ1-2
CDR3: CASSLGRVAGYTF
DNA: TGTGCCAGCAGCTTAGGTCGAGTGGCTGGCTACACCTTC

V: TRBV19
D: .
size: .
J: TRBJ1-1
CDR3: CASRFRTKGTEAFF
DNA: TGTGCCAGTAGATTCCGGACAAAGGGCACTGAAGCTTTCTTT

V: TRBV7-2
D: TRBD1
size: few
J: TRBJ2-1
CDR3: CASSLQTGGLHEQFF
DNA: TGTGCCAGCAGCTTACAGACAGGGGGTTTGCATGAGCAGTTCTTC

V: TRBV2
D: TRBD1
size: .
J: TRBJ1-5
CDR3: CASTGRETGGVRNQPQHF
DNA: TGTGCCAGCACCGGCCGAGAGACAGGGGGAGTTCGGAATCAGCCCCAGCATTTT

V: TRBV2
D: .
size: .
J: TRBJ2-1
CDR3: CASSEIVGPRGDEQFF
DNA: TGTGCCAGCAGTGAAATAGTGGGTCCGAGGGGGGATGAGCAGTTCTTC

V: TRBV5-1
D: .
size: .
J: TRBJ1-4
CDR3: CASSLGLDEKLFF
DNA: TGCGCCAGCAGCTTGGGCCTGGACGAAAAACTGTTTTTT

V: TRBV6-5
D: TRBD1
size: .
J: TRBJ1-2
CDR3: CASSRTGASYTF
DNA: TGTGCCAGCAGTCGGACAGGGGCAAGCTACACCTTC

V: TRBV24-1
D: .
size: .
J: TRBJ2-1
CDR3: CATSDSQGNSYNEQFF
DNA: TGTGCCACCAGTGATTCACAGGGTAACTCCTACAATGAGCAGTTCTTC

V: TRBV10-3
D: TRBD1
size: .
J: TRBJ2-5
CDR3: CATRGKETQYF
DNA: TGTGCCACCAGGGGGAAAGAGACCCAGTACTTC

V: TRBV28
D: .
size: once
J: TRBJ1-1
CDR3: CASSPPEVARAFF
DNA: TGTGCCAGCAGTCCCCCGGAGGTCGCTAGGGCTTTCTTT

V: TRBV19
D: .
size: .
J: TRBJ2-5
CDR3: CASSITAAEETQYF
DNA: TGTGCCAGTAGTATAACGGCAGCTGAAGAGACCCAGTACTTC

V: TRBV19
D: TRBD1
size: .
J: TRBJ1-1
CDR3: CASSMGDRATEAFF
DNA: TGTGCCAGTAGTATGGGCGACAGGGCGACTGAAGCTTTCTTT

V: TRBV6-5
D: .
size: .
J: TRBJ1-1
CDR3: CASSSTVMWAEAFF
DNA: TGTGCCAGCAGTTCGACGGTTATGTGGGCTGAAGCTTTCTTT

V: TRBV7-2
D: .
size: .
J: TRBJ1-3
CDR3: CASSLVGGNTIYF
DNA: TGTGCCAGCAGCTTAGTTGGCGGAAACACCATATATTTT

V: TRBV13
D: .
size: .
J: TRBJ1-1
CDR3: CASSLSPGLGTEAFF
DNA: TGTGCCAGCAGCTTAAGCCCCGGACTGGGGACTGAAGCTTTCTTT

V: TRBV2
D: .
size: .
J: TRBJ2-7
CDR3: CASSFHVAETTLPPYEQYF
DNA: TGTGCCAGCAGCTTTCACGTCGCGGAGACGACCCTCCCCCCCTACGAGCAGTACTTC

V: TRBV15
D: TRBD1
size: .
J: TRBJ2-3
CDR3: CATRRTGAELDTQYF
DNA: TGTGCCACCAGGCGTACAGGGGCCGAGTTGGATACGCAGTATTTT

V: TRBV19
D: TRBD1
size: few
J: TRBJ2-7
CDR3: CASSPQGAFLEQYF
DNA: TGTGCCAGTAGTCCGCAGGGGGCGTTTCTCGAGCAGTACTTC

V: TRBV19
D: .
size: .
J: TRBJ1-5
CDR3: CASSIGQGSHQPQHF
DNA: TGTGCCAGTAGTATAGGGCAGGGTAGTCATCAGCCCCAGCATTTT

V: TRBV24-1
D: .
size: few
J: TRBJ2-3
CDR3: CATSDQGKSTDTQYF
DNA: TGTGCCACCAGTGATCAAGGGAAGAGCACAGATACGCAGTATTTT

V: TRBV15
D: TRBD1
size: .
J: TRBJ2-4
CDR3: CATSRVVGQGDKNIQYF
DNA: TGTGCCACCAGCAGAGTGGTTGGACAGGGCGACAAAAACATTCAGTACTTC

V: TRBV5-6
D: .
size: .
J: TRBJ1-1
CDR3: CASSLESQGRTEAFF
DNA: TGTGCCAGCAGCTTGGAGTCCCAGGGGAGGACTGAAGCTTTCTTT

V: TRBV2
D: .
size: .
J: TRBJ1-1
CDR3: CASRGRGEAFF
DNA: TGTGCCAGCAGGGGCAGAGGTGAAGCTTTCTTT

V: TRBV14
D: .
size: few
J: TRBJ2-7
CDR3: CASSQGRASYEQYF
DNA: TGTGCCAGCAGCCAAGGCCGGGCCTCCTACGAGCAGTACTTC

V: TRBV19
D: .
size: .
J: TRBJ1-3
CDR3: CASTISWRQGNTIYF
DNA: TGTGCCAGTACCATCTCTTGGCGGCAAGGAAACACCATATATTTT

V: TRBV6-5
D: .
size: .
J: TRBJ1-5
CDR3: CASSRVPGGSQPQHF
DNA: TGTGCCAGCAGCCGAGTCCCCGGGGGGTCCCAGCCCCAGCATTTT

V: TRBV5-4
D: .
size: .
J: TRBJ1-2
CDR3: CASSLKGVIGYTF
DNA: TGTGCCAGCAGCTTGAAGGGGGTCATTGGCTACACCTTC

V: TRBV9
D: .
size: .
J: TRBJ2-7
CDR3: CASSVGPDYSYEQYF
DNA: TGTGCCAGCAGCGTAGGCCCAGACTACTCCTACGAGCAGTACTTC

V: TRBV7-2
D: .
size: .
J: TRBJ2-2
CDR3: CASSLGGRGVTGELFF
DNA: TGTGCCAGCAGCTTAGGCGGGCGAGGCGTCACCGGGGAGCTGTTTTTT

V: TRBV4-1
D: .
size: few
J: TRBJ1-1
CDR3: CASRWRGTEAFF
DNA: TGCGCCAGCAGGTGGAGGGGCACTGAAGCTTTCTTT

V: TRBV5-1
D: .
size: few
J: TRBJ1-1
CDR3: CASSLAGASNTEAFF
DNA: TGCGCCAGCAGCTTGGCCGGTGCCAGTAACACTGAAGCTTTCTTT

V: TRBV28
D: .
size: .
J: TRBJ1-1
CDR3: CASRTGPRPEAFF
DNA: TGTGCCAGCAGGACCGGGCCGAGACCCGAAGCTTTCTTT

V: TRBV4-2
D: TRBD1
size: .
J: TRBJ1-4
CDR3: CASSQGWGGDRDEKLFF
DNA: TGTGCCAGCAGCCAAGGTTGGGGCGGGGACAGGGATGAAAAACTGTTTTTT

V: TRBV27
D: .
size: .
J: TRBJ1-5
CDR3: CASSFPGPNQPQHF
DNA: TGTGCCAGCAGTTTTCCGGGCCCCAATCAGCCCCAGCATTTT

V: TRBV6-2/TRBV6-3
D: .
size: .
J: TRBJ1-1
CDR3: CASSYERGGDDTEAFF
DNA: TGTGCCAGCAGTTACGAGAGAGGCGGGGACGACACTGAAGCTTTCTTT

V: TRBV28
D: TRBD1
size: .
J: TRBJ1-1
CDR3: CASLLTGAMNTEAFF
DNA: TGTGCCAGCCTATTGACAGGGGCTATGAACACTGAAGCTTTCTTT

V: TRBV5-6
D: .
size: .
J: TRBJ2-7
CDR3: CASSSGHTYEQYF
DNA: TGTGCCAGCAGCTCGGGACACACCTACGAGCAGTACTTC

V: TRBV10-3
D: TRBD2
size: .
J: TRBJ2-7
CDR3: CAISETSGGTGEQYF
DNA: TGTGCCATCAGTGAGACTAGCGGGGGGACGGGGGAGCAGTACTTC

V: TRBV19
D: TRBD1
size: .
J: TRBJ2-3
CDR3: CASSLSRGDTQYF
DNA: TGTGCCAGTAGCCTTAGCAGGGGGGATACGCAGTATTTT

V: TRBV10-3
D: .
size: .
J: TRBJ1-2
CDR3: CAISATPEYGYTF
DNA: TGTGCCATCAGTGCGACACCTGAATATGGCTACACCTTC